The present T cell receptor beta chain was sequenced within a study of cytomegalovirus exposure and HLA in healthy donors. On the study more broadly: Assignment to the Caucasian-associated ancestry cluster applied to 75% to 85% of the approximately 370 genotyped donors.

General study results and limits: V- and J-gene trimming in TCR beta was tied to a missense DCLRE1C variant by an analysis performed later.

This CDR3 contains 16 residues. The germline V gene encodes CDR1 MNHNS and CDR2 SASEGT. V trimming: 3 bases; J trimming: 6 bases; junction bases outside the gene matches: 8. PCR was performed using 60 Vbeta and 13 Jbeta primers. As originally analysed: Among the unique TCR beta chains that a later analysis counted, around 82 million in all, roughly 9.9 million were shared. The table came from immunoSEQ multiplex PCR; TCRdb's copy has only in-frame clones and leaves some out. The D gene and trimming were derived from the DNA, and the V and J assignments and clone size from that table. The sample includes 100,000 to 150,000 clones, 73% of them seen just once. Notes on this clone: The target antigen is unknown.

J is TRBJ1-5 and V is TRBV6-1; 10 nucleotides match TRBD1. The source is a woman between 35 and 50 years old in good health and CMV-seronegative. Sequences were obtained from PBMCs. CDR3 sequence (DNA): TGTGCCAGCAGTGAGGTCCCGGGACAGGGGACTCAGCCCCAGCATTTT. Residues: CASSEVPGQGTQPQHF.